This paragraph reports one T cell receptor (beta chain). This record belongs to a study of blood T cell repertoires in COVID-19. Study at large: Both acute and convalescent COVID-19 samples were obtained from the United States, Italy and Spain. The analysed material was cDNA or gDNA that came from T cells, B-cell-depleted T cells, or PBMCs.

Source study methods: How many nucleated cells were present was estimated from reference gene primer amplification. Sequencing was performed with immunoSEQ multiplex PCR; in TCRdb, only in-frame clones are kept and a portion is missing. Clone size and the V and J calls come from that table; the DNA yielded D and trimming. Of nearly 200,000 clones detected, almost 85% appear once; the ten largest clones hold roughly 5.3%. Germline CDR1 SGHRS, CDR2 YFSETQ. V lost 4 bases to trimming and J lost 5 bases, with 12 bases between them. This CDR3 is 14 amino acids long. The receptor comes from a woman aged 70-85 years with active or convalescent COVID-19. The sample consisted of peripheral blood. This chain links TRBV5-1 with TRBJ2-2, with D possibly being TRBD2 (5 bases). CDR3 sequence (DNA): TGCGCCAGCAGCCCGATTCGGGGAACCGGGGAGCTGTTTTTT. Translated, it gives CASSPIRGTGELFF.